The clone carrying this TCR beta chain showed up just a few times. These data originate in a study of early T cells in non-severe SARS-CoV-2 infection. Germline CDR1 SGDLS, CDR2 YYNGEE. V shed 3 bases and J shed 2 bases, with 12 bases lying between them. This CDR3 is 15 amino acids long. TCRdb processed the 5' RACE reads anew with MiXCR; each CDR3 protein has one entry. The sample has roughly 25,000 distinct CDR3 sequences, 4% to 4.5% seen once. The sample consisted of whole blood. This sequence originates from an adult who was a healthcare worker with PCR-confirmed SARS-CoV-2 infection or an uninfected control (not recorded which). J is TRBJ2-1 and V is TRBV9; D remains ambiguous. The CDR3 sequence: CASSGHLRPYNEQFF. The CDR3 DNA is TGTGCCAGCAGCGGGCATCTCCGTCCCTACAATGAGCAGTTCTTC.